This T cell receptor (beta chain) was captured in a study of T-cell reconstitution after alpha-beta-depleted transplantation in children. As it was prepared, the TCRbeta library received unique molecular identifiers. TCRdb reprocessed the PCR reads with MiXCR, giving one entry per CDR3 protein. The sample holds about 600,000 distinct CDR3 sequences; roughly a tenth are singletons and the top ten take roughly 4%. With V trimmed by 0 bases and J by 9 bases, 8 bases remained unmatched. Germline CDR1 DFQATT, CDR2 SNEGSKA (reference sequence). The CDR3 spans 16 residues. The sequence was obtained from a human donor who donated a stem cell graft to a child with acute myeloid leukemia. V usage is TRBV20-1 and J usage is TRBJ1-6; 10 positions match TRBD1. The sample here was PBMCs from the stem cell graft donor, taken from the stem cell graft. The DNA for the CDR3 is TGCAGTGCTAGAGAGTTACTCAGGGACAGGGGTTCACCCCTCCACTTT. Translation: CSARELLRDRGSPLHF.